Below are 19 T cell receptor beta chains sequenced from a single sample in a study of OX40 agonist ivuxolimab in advanced cancers. Clones were sequenced by immunoSEQ multiplex PCR, and TCRdb holds only the in-frame ones, with some missing. The sample holds tens of thousands of clones, approximately 90% seen once. This sample comprised CD4+ or CD8+ T cells sorted from blood, obtained in a trial of the OX40 agonist ivuxolimab. These TCRs come from an adult with an advanced solid tumor such as melanoma, head and neck, liver or kidney cancer.

The chain couples TRBV6-6 to TRBJ2-7, with no clear D. Trimming pared 5 bases from V and 7 bases from J, leaving 9 bases between. Germline V gene lookup returns CDR1 MNHNY and CDR2 SVGAGI (reference sequence). The CDR3 runs 11 residues. Written as DNA, the CDR3 is TGTGCCAGCAGTCCCAATGTTGAGCAGTACTTC. Protein: CASSPNVEQYF.

The V call is TRBV4-1, the J call TRBJ2-7; 10 bases agree with TRBD2. Germline V gives CDR1 MGHRA, CDR2 YSYEKL. The CDR3 extends over 15 amino acids. With 3 bases clipped from V and 0 bases from J, the junction kept 2 bases outside the gene matches. The CDR3 here is CASSQASGSSYEQYF. The CDR3 DNA is TGCGCCAGCAGCCAGGCTAGCGGGAGCTCCTACGAGCAGTACTTC.

The chain carries TRBV19 and TRBJ2-1; tentatively, D is TRBD1 or TRBD2 (5 bases each). V lost 0 bases and J 4 bases, leaving 10 bases between the germline ends. Germline-derived CDR1 and CDR2 are LNHDA and SQIVND (reference sequence). The length of the CDR3 is 15 residues. The CDR3 DNA sequence: TGTGCCAGTAGTATAGACGGGGACCATTACAATGAGCAGTTCTTC. The encoded protein is CASSIDGDHYNEQFF.

This clone was observed a single time. This sequence joins TRBV4-3 and TRBJ2-5; TRBD1 matches at 8 bases. In germline, CDR1 is LGHNA, CDR2 YSLEER. V gave up 1 base and J gave up 4 bases; unmatched junction bases: 5. The CDR3 extends over 15 amino acids. DNA for the CDR3: TGCGCCAGCAGCCAAGGGACAGGGTACCGAGAGACCCAGTACTTC. Protein: CASSQGTGYRETQYF.

The genes are TRBV2 and TRBJ2-1; TRBD2 aligns across 7 bases. V lost 10 bases to trimming and J lost 5 bases; unmatched junction nucleotides: 11. The CDR3 loop spans 14 amino acids. From germline, CDR1 is SNHLY and CDR2 FYNNEI. The CDR3 DNA reads TGTGCCAACTCAAGAGCGGCGGGAGACAATGAGCAGTTCTTC. It is translated as CANSRAAGDNEQFF. The entire variable domain, with the rest obtained from reference TRBV2 and TRBJ2-1, is as follows: EPEVTQTPSHQVTQMGQEVILRCVPISNHLYFYWYRQILGQKVEFLVSFYNNEISEKSEIFDDQFSVERPDGSNFTLKIRSTKLEDSAMYFCANSRAAGDNEQFFGPGTRLTVL.

This chain joins TRBV15 and TRBJ2-1, with D possibly matching TRBD2 (6 bases). This CDR3 region has 17 residues. Per germline, CDR1 LNHNV and CDR2 YYDKDF (reference sequence). V lost 4 bases and J 1 base, leaving 17 bases between the germline ends. The CDR3: CATSNFGRDSSYNEQFF. CDR3 sequence (DNA): TGTGCCACCAGCAACTTCGGTCGGGACTCTTCCTACAATGAGCAGTTCTTC. The full variable domain, rest sourced from reference TRBV15 and TRBJ2-1, is DAMVIQNPRYQVTQFGKPVTLSCSQTLNHNVMYWYQQKSSQAPKLLFHYYDKDFNNEADTPDNFQSRRPNTSFCFLDIRSPGLGDTAMYLCATSNFGRDSSYNEQFFGPGTRLTVL.

The chain is built from TRBV25-1 and TRBJ2-7; maybe TRBD2 (6 bases). V was cut by 10 bases and J by 0 bases, with 16 bases left in between. Germline V lookup: CDR1 MGHDK, CDR2 SYGVNS. This CDR3 spans 14 amino acids. The CDR3 reads CATTGDLGSYEQYF. The DNA for the CDR3 is TGTGCCACCACGGGAGACCTCGGCTCCTACGAGCAGTACTTC.

The gene calls are TRBV19 and TRBJ2-7; 10 bases line up with TRBD1. Germline assignment: CDR1 LNHDA and CDR2 SQIVND (reference sequence). This CDR3 comprises 15 residues. J lost 3 bases, V lost 7 bases, and 9 bases had no gene match. CDR3 sequence: CASTPRGTGVYEQYF. The CDR3 DNA reads as TGTGCCAGTACTCCCAGGGGGACAGGGGTCTACGAGCAGTACTTC.

In DNA form, the CDR3 reads TGTGCCAGCAGCTTAGGTGGCGGGACAGGGTTTAATTCACCCCTCCACTTT. The encoded protein is CASSLGGGTGFNSPLHF. The chain joins TRBV13 to TRBJ1-6; 9 bases map to TRBD1. The CDR3 length is 17 residues. CDR1 PRHDT and CDR2 FYEKMQ come from the germline V gene (reference sequence). After removal of 0 bases from V and 6 bases from J, the junction contained 6 bases not matched to a gene.

This chain uses TRBV19 with TRBJ1-1; 8 nucleotides match TRBD1. Trimming cost V 5 bases and J 3 bases; bases outside gene matches: 2. The germline gives CDR1 LNHDA, CDR2 SQIVND (reference sequence). CDR3 length: 13 residues. In DNA form, the CDR3 reads TGTGCCAGTAGTCAGGGGGCGGACACTGAAGCTTTCTTT. Residues: CASSQGADTEAFF.

In this sample, this clone turned up once. V gene TRBV4-1 combines with J gene TRBJ1-1; D possibly corresponds to TRBD1 (6 bases). The CDR3 totals 16 residues. The V end was cut by 0 bases, the J end by 0 bases, with 11 bases between. Germline CDR1 MGHRA, CDR2 YSYEKL. Here the CDR3 reads CASSQEGAALNTEAFF. CDR3 bases: TGCGCCAGCAGCCAAGAGGGGGCAGCCCTGAACACTGAAGCTTTCTTT.

The rearrangement links TRBV27 to TRBJ1-2, with D uncertain. CDR1 is MNHEY, CDR2 SMNVEV, per germline (reference sequence). Trimming took 2 bases from V and 11 from J, leaving 12 bases between them. The CDR3 has 12 residues. The CDR3 nucleotides read TGTGCCAGCAGTTTAGCTGGCCCTCCTTACACCTTC. It codes for CASSLAGPPYTF.

The chain combines TRBV13 with TRBJ2-1; TRBD1 aligns across 9 bases. This CDR3 region has 16 residues. Looked up from germline, CDR1 is PRHDT and CDR2 is FYEKMQ (reference sequence). The trim removed 5 bases at V and 7 bases at J, leaving 12 bases unmatched. CDR3 loop: CASSGTGTGLRNEQFF. CDR3 coding DNA: TGTGCCAGCAGCGGGACCGGGACAGGGTTAAGAAATGAGCAGTTCTTC.

The chain joins TRBV4-2 to TRBJ1-3, with a weak D call TRBD1 (5 bases). Germline V gives CDR1 LGHNA, CDR2 YNFKEQ. The CDR3 length is 13 residues. The V end lost 5 bases, the J end lost 2 bases, and 7 bases lay between the germline ends. The CDR3 sequence is CASSSGPGNTIYF. The CDR3 coding sequence is TGTGCCAGCAGCTCAGGGCCTGGAAACACCATATATTTT.

The V gene is TRBV6-5, the J gene TRBJ1-5; D possibly corresponds to TRBD1 (5 bases). The germline V gene encodes CDR1 MNHEY and CDR2 SVGAGI. Trimming pared 5 bases from V and 4 bases from J, leaving 9 bases between. The CDR3 has 13 residues. The CDR3 nucleotides read TGTGCCAGCAGTGGGACCGAAAATCAGCCCCAGCATTTT. Amino acids: CASSGTENQPQHF.

This clone has just one count. The chain links TRBV19 to TRBJ1-1; TRBD1 agrees at 9 bases. V shed 5 bases, J shed 9 bases, and the junction held 10 bases outside the gene matches. In germline, CDR1 is LNHDA, CDR2 SQIVND (reference sequence). The CDR3 is made up of 14 amino acids. In nucleotides, the CDR3 is TGTGCCAGTAGTCCTTCACGGGGGACAGGGCAAGCTTTCTTT. This gives the protein CASSPSRGTGQAFF.

The chain links TRBV30 to TRBJ2-2, with 7 bases fitting TRBD1. The CDR3 consists of 13 residues. V lost 4 bases to trimming and J lost 6 bases; unmatched junction nucleotides: 5. Per germline, CDR1 GTSNPN and CDR2 SVGIG (reference sequence). The CDR3 region has the DNA TGTGCCTGGAAACAGGGGACCCCCGGGGAGCTGTTTTTT. Amino acid sequence: CAWKQGTPGELFF.

The chain carries TRBV6-1 and TRBJ1-5; 7 bases map to TRBD1. The CDR3 is 18 residues long. Looked up from germline, CDR1 is MNHNS and CDR2 is SASEGT. J gave up 7 bases and V 6 bases, and 21 bases lay outside the gene matches. CDR3 protein: CASSEPDSDRVLYQPQHF. In DNA form, the CDR3 reads TGTGCCAGCAGCGAACCAGACTCCGACAGGGTACTTTACCAGCCCCAGCATTTT.

This CDR3 reads CASRDESGSWGFEGQFF. CDR3 coding DNA: TGTGCCAGCCGTGATGAAAGCGGGAGTTGGGGGTTTGAGGGGCAGTTCTTC. The chain combines TRBV13 with TRBJ2-1; TRBD2 matches 8 bases. CDR3 length: 17 residues. V was clipped by 8 bases and J by 12 bases; unmatched bases: 24. The germline CDR1 and CDR2 sequences are PRHDT and FYEKMQ (reference sequence).